This T cell receptor (beta chain) was recovered during a study of beta chain features in type 1 diabetes. The study, taken as a whole, reports: The study found fewer insertions and more deletions at VDJ junctions in type 1 diabetes patients. Still unanswered here is whether HLA type influences TCRB rearrangement.

Expressed TCRB transcripts were sequenced after all isolated RNA was converted to cDNA. TCRdb's copy holds only in-frame clones and misses some; the assay was immunoSEQ multiplex PCR. The data contain some 150,000 clones, around 10% of them seen just once; the ten biggest clones take up roughly 2%. CDR1 and CDR2 from the germline V gene are MGHDK and SYGVNS. The CDR3 covers 12 residues. Losses at the gene ends were 8 bases for V and 8 bases for J; bases not matched to a gene: 5. This clone appeared a few times. Its antigen is currently unknown. The chain has TRBV25-1 and TRBJ1-4, with 7 bases lining up with TRBD1. Sequenced sample: central memory CD4+ T cells from blood. The receptor comes from a man aged 18 to 30 in good health. CDR3 coding DNA: TGTGCCAGCGCTCACAGGGGAGAAAAACTGTTTTTT. Translation gives CASAHRGEKLFF. The whole variable domain, remainder taken from reference TRBV25-1 and TRBJ1-4, is EADIYQTPRYLVIGTGKKITLECSQTMGHDKMYWYQQDPGMELHLIHYSYGVNSTEKGDLSSESTVSRIRTEHFPLTLESARPSHTSQYLCASAHRGEKLFFGSGTQLSVL.